This TCR beta chain is drawn from a study of blood T cell repertoires in COVID-19. Overall study: The cDNA or gDNA used as material had been derived from T cells, B-cell-depleted T cells, or PBMCs.

The V gene's germline CDR1 is MDHEN and CDR2 SYDVKM. The CDR3 contains 14 residues. Deletions cut 6 bases from V and 7 bases from J, with 19 bases between. Sequenced by immunoSEQ multiplex PCR; TCRdb stores in-frame clones only, minus some. Seen here are 400,000 to 450,000 clones, 88% observed once, and the top ten hold about 12%. The chain employs TRBV28 and TRBJ2-7; a weak D match, TRBD1 (7 bases). This sequence was found in a woman aged 50 to 60 with COVID-19, enrolled during active disease. What was sequenced was peripheral blood. The CDR3 region is CASSPSGGWREQYF. The CDR3 region has the DNA TGTGCCAGCAGCCCCTCAGGGGGGTGGAGGGAGCAGTACTTC.